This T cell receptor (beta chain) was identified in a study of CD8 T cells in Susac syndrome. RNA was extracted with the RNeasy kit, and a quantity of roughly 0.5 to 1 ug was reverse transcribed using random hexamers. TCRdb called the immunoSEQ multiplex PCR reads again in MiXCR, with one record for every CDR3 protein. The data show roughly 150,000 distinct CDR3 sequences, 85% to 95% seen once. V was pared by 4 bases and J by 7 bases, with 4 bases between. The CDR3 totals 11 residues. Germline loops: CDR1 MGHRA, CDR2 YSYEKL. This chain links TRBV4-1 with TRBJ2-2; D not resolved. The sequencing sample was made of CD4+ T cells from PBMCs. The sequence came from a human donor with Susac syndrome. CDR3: CASSLHGELFF. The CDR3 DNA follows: TGCGCCAGCAGCCTCCACGGGGAGCTGTTTTTT.